This T cell receptor beta chain was recovered during a study of shared clonotypes between healthy human individuals. Clones were sequenced by immunoSEQ multiplex PCR, and TCRdb holds only the in-frame ones, with some missing. Of about 560,000 clones in the sample, around 76% are singletons; the top ten hold 12%. CDR1 and CDR2 from the germline V gene are DFQATT and SNEGSKA (reference sequence). The CDR3 is made up of 11 amino acids. Trimming took off 3 bases at V and 7 bases at J, with 9 bases between the two ends. The TCR was taken from a woman in her 40s in good health. Some clones in this sample may be carry-over from other donors' samples. The sequenced sample was PBMCs. J is TRBJ1-1 and V is TRBV20-1, with no clear D. CDR3 in amino acids: CSASWEIEAFF. The CDR3 nucleotides are TGCAGTGCTAGTTGGGAAATTGAAGCTTTCTTT.